This TCR beta chain came from a study of vaccination effects on CD4 cells after COVID-19. Viral peptide pool expansion of antigen-specific CD4+ T cells preceded sequencing in the ViraFEST assay. After less than twelve days in culture, the CD4+ T cells were isolated. Recipients of the vaccine had no prior SARS-CoV-2 infection and negative nucleocapsid antibodies. Clones were read by immunoSEQ multiplex PCR, and TCRdb kept only the in-frame ones, dropping some. Among tens of thousands of clones listed, approximately 72% were seen once. Per the germline V gene, CDR1 is SGHTA and CDR2 is FQGNSA. The CDR3 is made up of 15 amino acids. The V and J ends lost 5 bases and 0 bases respectively, with 13 bases between them. Regarding this clone: What it binds is not known.

This sequence originates from a human donor who received a COVID-19 vaccine. This material consisted of CD4+ T cells from PBMCs cultured with SARS-CoV-2 spike peptides, taken before COVID-19 vaccination. The gene calls are TRBV7-2 and TRBJ1-2; D call uncertain. CDR3 nucleotides: TGTGCCAGCAGCCCCCGGCTCGGAGCTAACTATGGCTACACCTTC. It specifies CASSPRLGANYGYTF.